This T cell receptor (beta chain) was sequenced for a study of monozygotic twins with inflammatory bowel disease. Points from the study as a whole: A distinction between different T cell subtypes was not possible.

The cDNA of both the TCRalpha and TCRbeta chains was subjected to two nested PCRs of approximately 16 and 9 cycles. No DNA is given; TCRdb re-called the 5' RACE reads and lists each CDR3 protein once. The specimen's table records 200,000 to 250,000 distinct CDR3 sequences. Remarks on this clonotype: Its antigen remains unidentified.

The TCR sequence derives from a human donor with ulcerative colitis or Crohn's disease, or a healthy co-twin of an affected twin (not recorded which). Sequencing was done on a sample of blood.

The CDR3 region is CASKWDTYNEQFF. The chain recombines TRBV2 with TRBJ2-1; the D call from TCRdb, TRBD1, cannot be confirmed without DNA. The germline V gene encodes CDR1 SNHLY and CDR2 FYNNEI. The CDR3 contains 13 residues. Complete variable domain (other parts from reference TRBV2 and TRBJ2-1): EPEVTQTPSHQVTQMGQEVILRCVPISNHLYFYWYRQILGQKVEFLVSFYNNEISEKSEIFDDQFSVERPDGSNFTLKIRSTKLEDSAMYFCASKWDTYNEQFFGPGTRLTVL.